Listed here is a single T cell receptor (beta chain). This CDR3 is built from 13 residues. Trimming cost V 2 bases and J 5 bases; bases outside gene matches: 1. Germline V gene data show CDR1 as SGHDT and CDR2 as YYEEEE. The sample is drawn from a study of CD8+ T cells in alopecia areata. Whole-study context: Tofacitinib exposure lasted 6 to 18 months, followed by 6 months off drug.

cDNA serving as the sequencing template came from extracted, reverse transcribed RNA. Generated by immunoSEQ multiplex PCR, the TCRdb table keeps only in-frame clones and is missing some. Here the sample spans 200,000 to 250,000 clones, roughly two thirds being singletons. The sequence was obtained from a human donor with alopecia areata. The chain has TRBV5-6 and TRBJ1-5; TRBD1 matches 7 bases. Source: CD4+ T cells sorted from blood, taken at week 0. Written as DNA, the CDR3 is TGTGCCAGCAGCTTCCAGGGGGATCAGCCCCAGCATTTT. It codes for CASSFQGDQPQHF. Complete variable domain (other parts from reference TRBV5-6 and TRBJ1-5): DAGVTQSPTHLIKTRGQQVTLRCSPKSGHDTVSWYQQALGQGPQFIFQYYEEEERQRGNFPDRFSGHQFPNYSSELNVNALLLGDSALYLCASSFQGDQPQHFGDGTRLSIL.